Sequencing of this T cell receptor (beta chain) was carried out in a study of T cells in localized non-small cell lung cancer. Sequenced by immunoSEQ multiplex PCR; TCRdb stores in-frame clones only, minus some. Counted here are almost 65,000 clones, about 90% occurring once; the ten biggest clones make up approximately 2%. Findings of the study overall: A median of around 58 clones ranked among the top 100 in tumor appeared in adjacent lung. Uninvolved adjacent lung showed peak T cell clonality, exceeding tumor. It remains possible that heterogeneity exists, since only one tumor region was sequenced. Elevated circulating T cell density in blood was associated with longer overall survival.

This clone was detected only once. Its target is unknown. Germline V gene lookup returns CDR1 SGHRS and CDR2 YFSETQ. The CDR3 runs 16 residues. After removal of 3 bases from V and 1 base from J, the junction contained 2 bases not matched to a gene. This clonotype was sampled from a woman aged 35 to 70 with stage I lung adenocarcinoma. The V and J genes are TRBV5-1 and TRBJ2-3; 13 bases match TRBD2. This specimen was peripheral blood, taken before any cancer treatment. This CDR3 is CASSSGLAGGTDTQYF. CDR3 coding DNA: TGCGCCAGCAGCTCAGGACTAGCGGGGGGCACAGATACGCAGTATTTT.